These 23 T cell receptor beta chains share one sample of origin, sequenced in a study of sequential checkpoint blockade in melanoma. As for treatment: randomized to nivolumab then ipilimumab (arm A) or the reverse (arm B). Only in-frame clones appear in the TCRdb table, and some are missing; sequencing was by immunoSEQ multiplex PCR. The data contain approximately 13,000 clones, around 69% of them singletons. Here the sequenced sample was CD8+ T cells sorted from blood (inferred from file names), taken from a patient given nivolumab and ipilimumab in sequence. The receptors were sampled from a human patient with melanoma. Some clones in this sample may be carry-over from other donors' samples.

V and J are TRBV6-6 and TRBJ2-7; a possible D gene is TRBD2 (6 bases). Trimming left V 5 bases short and J 6 bases short, with 8 bases between. Germline lookup yields CDR1 MNHNY and CDR2 SVGAGI (reference sequence). This CDR3 is built from 11 residues. CDR3 sequence: CASSLAREQYF. The DNA for the CDR3 is TGTGCCAGCAGTCTAGCGCGCGAGCAGTACTTC.

The chain is built from TRBV28 and TRBJ2-3; possible D gene TRBD1, 6 bases. The CDR3 consists of 16 residues. Germline V gene lookup returns CDR1 MDHEN and CDR2 SYDVKM. V lost 5 bases to trimming and J lost 0 bases, with 15 bases between them. In DNA, the CDR3 is TGTGCCAGCAGTCCCCCGGACAGCCCTAGCACAGATACGCAGTATTTT. This translates into CASSPPDSPSTDTQYF.

V gene TRBV7-2 combines with J gene TRBJ1-1; no clear D gene. V dropped 7 bases and J dropped 2 bases, with 8 bases sitting between them. The CDR3 runs 12 residues. In germline, CDR1 is SGHTA, CDR2 FQGNSA. The CDR3: CASTPGNTEAFF. Here the CDR3 DNA reads TGTGCCAGCACTCCGGGAAACACTGAAGCTTTCTTT.

The chain joins TRBV5-1 to TRBJ1-1; D unresolved. The V end lost 4 bases, the J end lost 2 bases, and 6 bases lay between the germline ends. CDR1 and CDR2 from the germline V gene are SGHRS and YFSETQ. The CDR3 totals 12 residues. The CDR3 region is CASSPSNTEAFF. In DNA, the CDR3 is TGCGCCAGCAGCCCATCCAACACTGAAGCTTTCTTT. Looking up the rest from reference TRBV5-1 and TRBJ1-1 gives the full variable domain: KAGVTQTPRYLIKTRGQQVTLSCSPISGHRSVSWYQQTPGQGLQFLFEYFSETQRNKGNFPGRFSGRQFSNSRSEMNVSTLELGDSALYLCASSPSNTEAFFGQGTRLTVV.

This clone occurred a few times. The chain recombines TRBV10-3 with TRBJ1-3; D possibly corresponds to TRBD1 (6 bases). CDR1 is ENHRY, CDR2 SYGVKD, per germline. The CDR3 covers 13 residues. Trimming took off 9 bases at V and 2 bases at J, with 11 bases between the two ends. In DNA, the CDR3 is TGTGCCATTCCCGGGACAACTGGAAACACCATATATTTT. Its protein product is CAIPGTTGNTIYF.

CDR3 sequence (DNA): TGCGCCAGCCGTCTGAACACTGAAGCTTTCTTT. Amino acid sequence: CASRLNTEAFF. The J gene is TRBJ1-1, the V gene TRBV4-1, with unresolved D. Germline CDR1 reads MGHRA; CDR2 reads YSYEKL. The CDR3 spans 11 residues. With 8 bases removed from V and 0 bases from J, the gap between germline ends came to 4 bases.

The rearrangement uses TRBV14 and TRBJ2-2, with TRBD2 as a possible D gene (6 bases). The CDR3 length is 18 residues. V was cut by 0 bases and J by 3 bases, with 17 bases left in between. Germline V gene sequence: CDR1 SGHDN, CDR2 FVKESK. The CDR3 sequence is CASSQEDAGRRYTGELFF. The DNA of the CDR3 is TGTGCCAGCAGCCAAGAAGATGCGGGGAGGCGATACACCGGGGAGCTGTTTTTT.

This clone was seen more than once but under ten times. This chain uses TRBV13 with TRBJ2-3; tentative D call: TRBD2 (5 bases). The CDR3 consists of 14 residues. V gave up 4 bases and J gave up 2 bases, with 10 bases separating them. Germline lookup yields CDR1 PRHDT and CDR2 FYEKMQ (reference sequence). CDR3 residues: CASSSAGDTDTQYF. The CDR3, as DNA: TGTGCCAGCAGCTCAGCCGGGGACACAGATACGCAGTATTTT.

The J gene is TRBJ2-1, the V gene TRBV6-5; TRBD2 is a possible D gene (6 bases). There are 14 residues in the CDR3. Germline values: CDR1 MNHEY, CDR2 SVGAGI. Trimming cost V 8 bases and J 4 bases, with 15 bases left between them. The CDR3 region has the DNA TGTGCCAGCGGACGGCGGGAATCGTACAATGAGCAGTTCTTC. Translating it yields CASGRRESYNEQFF.

The chain employs TRBV9 and TRBJ2-1; 12 positions match TRBD2. The CDR3 totals 19 residues. V shed 4 bases, J shed 0 bases, and the junction held 11 bases outside the gene matches. Germline assignment: CDR1 SGDLS and CDR2 YYNGEE. CDR3 sequence (DNA): TGTGCCAGCAGCTTAAGACTAGCGGGGGCCCCCAGCTCCTACAATGAGCAGTTCTTC. It translates to CASSLRLAGAPSSYNEQFF.

The J gene is TRBJ1-1, the V gene TRBV4-3; weak D call: TRBD1 (6 bases). Trimming pared 1 base from V and 4 bases from J, leaving 7 bases between. Germline-derived CDR1 and CDR2 are LGHNA and YSLEER. CDR3 length: 13 residues. For the CDR3, the DNA is TGCGCCAGCAGCCAAGCCAGGGGCACTGAAGCTTTCTTT. It encodes CASSQARGTEAFF.

The chain employs TRBV6-1 and TRBJ1-4, with D perhaps TRBD1 (5 bases). The CDR3 length is 15 residues. CDR1 is MNHNS and CDR2 is SASEGT in the germline V gene. Trimming took off 4 bases at V and 8 bases at J, with 17 bases between the two ends. The CDR3 nucleotides read TGTGCCAGCAGTGCCTCGGGGACTCTGGAAGAAAAACTGTTTTTT. It is translated as CASSASGTLEEKLFF.

This clone turned up a few times. The V and J genes are TRBV4-3 and TRBJ1-5; 8 bases match TRBD1. J was trimmed by 2 bases and V by 4 bases; bases with no gene match: 13. The CDR3 consists of 18 residues. Germline CDR1 and CDR2: LGHNA and YSLEER. The CDR3 loop reads CASSPTRTGSLGNQPQHF. The CDR3 coding sequence is TGCGCCAGCAGCCCAACAAGGACAGGGTCTCTTGGCAATCAGCCCCAGCATTTT.

This clone was observed a single time. The chain couples TRBV4-3 to TRBJ2-1, with 7 bases matching TRBD2. The CDR3 is 14 residues long. The germline CDR1 and CDR2 sequences are LGHNA and YSLEER. The ends lost 4 bases at V and 8 bases at J; junction bases unmatched: 8. The CDR3: CASSRGLVSDEQFF. CDR3 DNA: TGCGCCAGCAGCCGAGGACTAGTGTCTGATGAGCAGTTCTTC.

This clone was found once. At one end, the junction sequence differs from germline, possibly due to a read error. The chain recombines TRBV27 with TRBJ1-6, with TRBD1 as a possible D gene (6 bases). This CDR3 has 16 amino acids. Germline V CDR1 and CDR2: MNHEY, SMNVEV (reference sequence). CDR3 sequence: CASRFGGLHRNSPLHF. Here the CDR3 DNA reads TGTGCCAGCCGTTTTGGGGGCCTCCACCGTAATTCACCCCTCCACTTT.

This chain uses TRBV5-6 with TRBJ1-2, with 11 bases fitting TRBD1. After removal of 4 bases from V and 7 bases from J, the junction contained 3 bases not matched to a gene. The CDR3 length is 13 residues. Germline CDR1 and CDR2: SGHDT and YYEEEE. The CDR3 region is CASSLGTGGGYTF. For the CDR3, the DNA is TGTGCCAGCAGCCTTGGGACAGGGGGTGGCTACACCTTC.

The chain links TRBV19 to TRBJ2-2; TRBD2 matches 8 bases. The J segment lost 6 bases and the V segment lost 3 bases, leaving 3 bases of the junction unmatched. The V gene's germline CDR1 is LNHDA and CDR2 SQIVND (reference sequence). This CDR3 comprises 14 residues. The CDR3 DNA follows: TGTGCCAGTAGTATCACACTAGCGGCCGGGGAGCTGTTTTTT. This encodes CASSITLAAGELFF. Complete variable domain (other parts from reference TRBV19 and TRBJ2-2): DGGITQSPKYLFRKEGQNVTLSCEQNLNHDAMYWYRQDPGQGLRLIYYSQIVNDFQKGDIAEGYSVSREKKESFPLTVTSAQKNPTAFYLCASSITLAAGELFFGEGSRLTVL.

This clone was detected many times. The rearrangement uses TRBV18 and TRBJ1-2, with 7 bases lining up with TRBD1. CDR3 length: 16 amino acids. Looked up from germline, CDR1 is KGHSH and CDR2 is LQKENI. Trimming cost V 5 bases and J 2 bases; bases outside gene matches: 11. This CDR3 is CASSTGQPRLNYGYTF. As DNA, the CDR3 is TGTGCCAGCTCAACGGGACAGCCGAGACTCAACTATGGCTACACCTTC.

The rearrangement links TRBV4-3 to TRBJ1-1, with 9 bases aligning to TRBD1. This CDR3 contains 16 residues. From germline, CDR1 is LGHNA and CDR2 YSLEER. V dropped 1 base and J dropped 6; count of bases not matched to a gene: 9. CDR3 residues: CASSQGGTGKWSEAFF. The DNA for the CDR3 is TGCGCCAGCAGCCAAGGGGGGACAGGGAAATGGTCTGAAGCTTTCTTT.

The rearrangement joins TRBV7-2 to TRBJ1-4; tentatively, D is TRBD1 (6 bases). Germline V gene sequence: CDR1 SGHTA, CDR2 FQGNSA. With 1 base removed from V and 6 bases from J, the gap between germline ends came to 15 bases. The CDR3 has 16 amino acids. The CDR3 spells CASSLGGGGRDEKLFF. In DNA, the CDR3 is TGTGCCAGCAGCTTAGGCGGGGGCGGTCGGGATGAAAAACTGTTTTTT.

J is TRBJ2-7 and V is TRBV5-1, with D perhaps matching TRBD2 (7 bases). Trimming stripped 0 bases from V and 4 bases from J, with 11 bases between. CDR3 length: 14 residues. CDR1 is SGHRS, CDR2 YFSETQ, per germline. CDR3 bases: TGCGCCAGCAGCTTGGCGGCGGGGGCGTACGAGCAGTACTTC. The encoded protein is CASSLAAGAYEQYF.

CDR3 in DNA: TGTGCCAGCAGTTTATCGCGGACGAGGGGGGGCGGCTACACCTTC. This translates into CASSLSRTRGGGYTF. The rearrangement uses TRBV27 and TRBJ1-2; possibly TRBD1 for D (6 bases). Germline lookup yields CDR1 MNHEY and CDR2 SMNVEV (reference sequence). The CDR3 covers 15 residues. Trimming removed 0 bases at V and 8 bases at J, with 16 bases between.

The V and J genes are TRBV29-1 and TRBJ2-7; the D is unclear. This CDR3 is 14 amino acids long. Germline V gene sequence: CDR1 SQVTM, CDR2 ANQGSEA. The V end was cut by 7 bases, the J end by 0 bases, with 16 bases between. CDR3 region: CSALTTGSSYEQYF. The CDR3 nucleotides read TGCAGCGCTCTAACCACCGGGTCCTCCTACGAGCAGTACTTC.